These 30 T cell receptor beta chains originate from one sample sequenced in a study of tumor-infiltrating lymphocytes in primary liver carcinoma. Investigators took RNA and DNA out together from about 21-30 mg of unsorted bulk tissue. Reverse transcription of roughly 470 ng total RNA with a constant-region primer produced TCR beta cDNA. It was through three nested multiplex PCR rounds of slightly modified ARM-PCR that TCR beta libraries arose. The two initial PCR rounds, roughly 11 cycles each, used TRBV1-TRBV30 forward and C-beta reverse primers. TCRdb processed the multiplex PCR reads anew with MiXCR; each CDR3 protein has one entry. Altogether about 64,000 distinct CDR3 sequences are present, about three quarters being singletons, with the ten largest covering around 44%. Sequences were obtained from liver tumor tissue from sampling region 4. Subset specified: tumor region T4, right-lateral pole. The receptors shown here come from a man between 40 and 49 years old with primary liver carcinoma and hepatitis B virus infection.

On this clonotype: This may stem from a read error, because a much larger clone lies one nucleotide away. The rearrangement joins TRBV2 to TRBJ2-2, with D hard to call. The CDR3 is 11 amino acids. From germline, CDR1 is SNHLY and CDR2 FYNNEI. The CDR3 DNA is TGTACCAGCAGTGAAACAACGGAGCTGTTTTTT. It codes for CTSSETTELFF. The full variable domain, its missing parts supplied by reference TRBV2 and TRBJ2-2, is EPEVTQTPSHQVTQMGQEVILRCVPISNHLYFYWYRQILGQKVEFLVSFYNNEISEKSEIFDDQFSVERPDGSNFTLKIRSTKLEDSAMYFCTSSETTELFFGEGSRLTVL.

A word on this clonotype: The CDR3 does not end in the conserved phenylalanine or tryptophan, so this is likely a read error. This CDR3 reads CASRFGLLVGMNEQFY. DNA of the CDR3: TGTGCCAGCAGATTTGGGCTCCTAGTGGGAATGAATGAGCAGTTCTAC. The chain couples TRBV11-2 to TRBJ2-1; D gene ambiguous. This CDR3 region has 16 residues. V shed 6 bases and J shed 7 bases, with 22 bases lying between them. The germline CDR1 and CDR2 sequences are SGHAT and FQNNGV.

The chain joins TRBV29-1 to TRBJ2-1, with TRBD2 matching over 7 bases. This CDR3 is 14 amino acids long. Germline values: CDR1 SQVTM, CDR2 ANQGSEA. V was pared by 4 bases and J by 4 bases, with 7 bases of the junction left unmatched. The CDR3 loop is CSVVWPAGYNEQFF. The DNA for the CDR3 is TGCAGCGTTGTCTGGCCAGCGGGGTACAATGAGCAGTTCTTC.

Note on this clonotype: This may be a read error: a much more frequent sequence differs by one nucleotide. The chain is built from TRBV6-6 and TRBJ2-2; a weak D match, TRBD2 (5 bases). The CDR3 is 12 residues long. Germline V CDR1 and CDR2: MNHNY, SVGAGI (reference sequence). This chain's CDR3 is CARNKNTGELSF. The CDR3 nucleotides are TGTGCCAGGAATAAGAACACCGGGGAGCTGTCTTTT.

Turning to this clonotype: One base away lies a much larger clone, so this may be a sequencing read error. The chain couples TRBV25-1 to TRBJ2-2; D possibly corresponds to TRBD2 (6 bases). CDR1 MGHDK and CDR2 SYGVNS come from the germline V gene. This CDR3 comprises 14 residues. Deletions cut 3 bases from V and 9 bases from J, with 14 bases between. CDR3 sequence (DNA): TGTGCCAGCAGTGATCACGGGGGTGACTGGGAGCTGTTTTTT. Translated, it gives CASSDHGGDWELFF.

Remarks on this clonotype: Compared with germline, one end of the junction differs, possibly owing to a read error. V and J are TRBV10-3 and TRBJ1-5; no firm D call. This CDR3 spans 15 amino acids. Germline V lookup: CDR1 ENHRY, CDR2 SYGVKD. This CDR3 reads CAISESGGCNQPQHF. The CDR3 DNA reads TGTGCCATCAGTGAGTCTGGTGGGTGCAATCAGCCCCAGCATTTC.

The DNA of the CDR3 is TGTGCCAATAGCTTGTATGCGGGAGAAGAGACCCAGTACTTC. This translates into CANSLYAGEETQYF. The V gene is TRBV5-6, the J gene TRBJ2-5; TRBD2 matches at 7 bases. Unmatched junction bases numbered 11, after V lost 9 bases and J lost 3 bases. In germline, CDR1 is SGHDT, CDR2 YYEEEE. This CDR3 comprises 14 residues.

Note on this clonotype: The final CDR3 position lacks the conserved phenylalanine or tryptophan, pointing to a likely read error. The rearrangement uses TRBV29-1 and TRBJ1-6; D remains ambiguous. The CDR3 extends over 13 amino acids. Per germline, CDR1 SQVTM and CDR2 ANQGSEA. Trimming cost V 7 bases and J 7 bases, with 14 bases left between them. CDR3: CSASKTRNSPLHY. CDR3 bases: TGCAGCGCTTCGAAGACCAGAAATTCACCCCTCCACTAT.

The CDR3 reads CASSSGDFQETQYF. CDR3 in DNA: TGTGCCAGCAGTTCCGGGGACTTTCAAGAGACCCAGTACTTC. The genes are TRBV6-2 or TRBV6-3 and TRBJ2-5, with D possibly matching TRBD2 (6 bases). Germline V lookup: CDR1 MNHEY, CDR2 SVGEGT. This CDR3 region has 14 residues. V shed 4 bases and J shed 2 bases, with 11 bases lying between them.

The chain uses TRBV6-6 and TRBJ2-7; TRBD2 aligns across 10 bases. The CDR3 length is 15 residues. Per the germline V gene, CDR1 is MNHNY and CDR2 is SVGAGI (reference sequence). The ends lost 2 bases at V and 4 bases at J; junction bases unmatched: 5. CDR3 residues: CASSYGASGRYEQYF. The CDR3 bases are TGTGCCAGCAGTTACGGGGCTAGCGGGAGATACGAGCAGTACTTC.

This clonotype was counted once. The chain employs TRBV12-3 or TRBV12-4 and TRBJ1-5, with D tentatively TRBD1 (5 bases). The CDR3 contains 14 residues. CDR3 residues: CVSSFRASEQPQHF. The CDR3 DNA reads as TGTGTTAGCAGTTTCAGGGCGTCGGAGCAGCCCCAGCATTTT.

The V gene is TRBV4-2, the J gene TRBJ1-1; D remains unclear. The CDR3 totals 15 residues. CDR1 and CDR2 from the germline V gene are LGHNA and YNFKEQ. Trimming stripped 2 bases from V and 5 bases from J, with 15 bases between. The CDR3 loop is CASSQIPTGGTEAFF. In DNA, the CDR3 is TGTGCCAGCAGCCAAATTCCGACCGGAGGGACTGAAGCTTTCTTT.

This clonotype showed up many times. A much larger clone lies a single base off, so this may be a read error. The chain recombines TRBV6-2 or TRBV6-3 with TRBJ2-1; 11 bases are a match to TRBD1. V shed 2 bases, J shed 4 bases, and the junction held 10 bases outside the gene matches. This CDR3 region has 18 residues. Per the germline V gene, CDR1 is MNHEY and CDR2 is SVGEGT. The chain's CDR3 is CASSYLGQGAHPYNEQFF. CDR3 coding DNA: TGTGCCAGCAGTTACCTCGGACAGGGGGCCCACCCTTACAATGAGCAGTTCTTC.

This clonotype was recorded at least ten times. CDR3 in DNA: TGCAGCGGACTACAGGGTTTCGATGAGCAGTTCTTC. Translated, it gives CSGLQGFDEQFF. This chain joins TRBV29-1 and TRBJ2-1, with D possibly TRBD1 on 6 matching bases. This CDR3 comprises 12 residues. V was cut by 7 bases and J by 8 bases, with 15 bases left in between. CDR1 and CDR2 (germline): SQVTM, ANQGSEA.

J is TRBJ2-4 and V is TRBV11-2, with D perhaps matching TRBD1 (5 bases). V was cut by 5 bases and J by 4 bases, with 24 bases left in between. The germline gives CDR1 SGHAT, CDR2 FQNNGV. CDR3 size: 18 residues. The CDR3: CASSLTGASTVTKNIQYF. The CDR3 coding sequence is TGTGCCAGCAGCCTAACTGGGGCTTCCACGGTGACAAAAAACATTCAGTACTTC.

As concerns this clonotype: This could be a read error, since a much larger clone is one nucleotide away. For the CDR3, the DNA is TGCGTCAGCAGAGACCCGGGACGTTCAAACTACGAGCAGTACTTC. Translation gives CVSRDPGRSNYEQYF. This rearrangement joins TRBV5-1 to TRBJ2-7, with D perhaps assigned TRBD1 or TRBD2 (5 bases each). There are 15 residues in the CDR3. Looked up from germline, CDR1 is SGHRS and CDR2 is YFSETQ.

A word on this clonotype: The junction and the germline gene differ at one end; a read error may be behind it. The CDR3 DNA reads as TGTGCCGGCAGCCCTGGACAGAGTTCCTACAATGAGCTGTTCTTC. This encodes CAGSPGQSSYNELFF. The rearrangement uses TRBV5-5 and TRBJ2-1, with D possibly TRBD1 on 6 matching bases. Germline-derived CDR1 and CDR2 are SGHKS and YYEKEE (reference sequence). This CDR3 has 15 residues.

As regards this clonotype: The CDR3 end shows no conserved phenylalanine or tryptophan, and so a read error is likely. The chain has TRBV6-5 and TRBJ2-7; maybe TRBD2 (5 bases). V dropped 8 bases and J dropped 5 bases, with 19 bases sitting between them. Germline V gene sequence: CDR1 MNHEY, CDR2 SVGAGI. The CDR3 extends over 14 amino acids. CDR3 in DNA: TGTGCCAGCCGGAGCGGTTTTCTGGATCACGAGCAGTACTTA. Amino acids: CASRSGFLDHEQYL.

Details on this clonotype: Relative to the germline gene, one junction end is altered; a read error may explain this. The CDR3 DNA reads TGCACCAGCAGCCAACAAATGACATTTTATAGCTATCAGCCCCAGCATTTT. Translated: CTSSQQMTFYSYQPQHF. V gene TRBV4-1 combines with J gene TRBJ1-5; D gene ambiguous. Germline V gene lookup returns CDR1 MGHRA and CDR2 YSYEKL. The CDR3 is 17 amino acids.

A note on this clonotype: This may arise from a read error, as a much more abundant clone is one base away. This chain links TRBV29-1 with TRBJ2-2; maybe TRBD2 (5 bases). Germline V gene data show CDR1 as SQVTM and CDR2 as ANQGSEA. The CDR3 length is 14 residues. V was trimmed by 8 bases and J by 2 bases, leaving 15 bases between them. CDR3 region: CSIGRGPNTGELFF. For the CDR3, the DNA is TGCAGCATTGGGAGAGGGCCAAACACCGGGGAGCTGTTTTTT.

Only one count was recorded for this clonotype. Since no conserved phenylalanine or tryptophan closes the CDR3, a read error is the likely cause. The CDR3 spells CASSPVGPVPETQYL. CDR3 nucleotide sequence: TGTGCCAGCAGCCCCGTCGGGCCAGTCCCAGAGACCCAGTACTTA. The chain uses TRBV11-2 and TRBJ2-5; no firm D call. This CDR3 spans 15 amino acids. Germline V CDR1 and CDR2: SGHAT, FQNNGV. Trimming removed 5 bases at V and 4 bases at J, with 17 bases between.

There are a few counts of this clonotype. The V gene is TRBV5-6, the J gene TRBJ2-5; D is unresolved. The ends were cut back, 0 bases at V and 1 base at J, with 7 bases in the middle. There are 14 residues in the CDR3. CDR1 is SGHDT, CDR2 YYEEEE, per germline. DNA of the CDR3: TGTGCCAGCAGCTTGGAGGTTGGCCAAGAGACCCAGTACTTC. Translation gives CASSLEVGQETQYF.

For this clonotype: The germline gene is not matched at one end of the junction; a read error may be the cause. This chain links TRBV4-2 with TRBJ1-5, with 7 nucleotides matching TRBD1. The CDR3 sequence is 16 residues long. Germline V gives CDR1 LGHNA, CDR2 YNFKEQ. CDR3: CASSRDLGDGGQPRHF. Written as DNA, the CDR3 is TGTGCCAGCAGCCGAGATCTAGGGGACGGGGGACAGCCCCGGCATTTT.

About this clonotype itself: The germline gene is not matched at one end of the junction; a read error may be the cause. V and J are TRBV4-2 and TRBJ2-7, with D uncertain. This CDR3 region has 16 residues. From germline, CDR1 is LGHNA and CDR2 YNFKEQ. The CDR3 DNA reads TGTGCCAGCAGTCAAGATTCGGGTGTTATTCCCTACGAGCAGTACTTC. As protein: CASSQDSGVIPYEQYF.

This clonotype was seen a handful of times. At one boundary the junction diverges from the germline segment, which might be a read error. The V and J genes are TRBV6-1 and TRBJ2-2; a possible D gene is TRBD1 (6 bases). Germline loops: CDR1 MNHNS, CDR2 SASEGT. The CDR3 length is 18 residues. The CDR3 protein is CANSEALLGGANTGELFF. CDR3 nucleotide sequence: TGTGCCAACAGTGAAGCGCTTCTAGGGGGAGCGAACACCGGGGAGCTGTTTTTT.

The chain employs TRBV11-1 and TRBJ2-4; 8 nucleotides line up with TRBD2. V shed 3 bases and J 3 bases; nucleotides not matched to a gene: 10. CDR3 size: 17 residues. CDR1 SGHAT and CDR2 FQDESV come from the germline V gene (reference sequence). DNA for the CDR3: TGTGCCAGCAGCTTTCCCGGGACTAGTGTGAACAAAAACATTCAGTACTTC. Encoded protein: CASSFPGTSVNKNIQYF.

This clonotype was recorded only once. An end of the junction does not agree with germline; a read error may underlie this. This sequence joins TRBV11-2 and TRBJ2-2; D perhaps matches TRBD2 (6 bases). CDR1 SGHAT and CDR2 FQNNGV come from the germline V gene. The CDR3 has 17 residues. Written as DNA, the CDR3 is TGTGTCAACAGCTTAGCACTAGGAGGGGCGAATACCGGGGAGCTGTTTTTT. Its protein product is CVNSLALGGANTGELFF.

Comments on this clonotype: A read error may explain this, as a much larger clone is one base away. V usage is TRBV11-1 and J usage is TRBJ1-2, with D unclear. Trimming took off 10 bases at V and 1 base at J, with 13 bases between the two ends. CDR3 length: 13 residues. In germline, CDR1 is SGHAT, CDR2 FQDESV (reference sequence). The CDR3 loop reads CAINLVHNYGYTF. The CDR3 DNA reads TGTGCCATCAACTTGGTCCATAACTATGGCTACACCTTC.

This clonotype was observed at least ten times. V gene TRBV5-4 combines with J gene TRBJ2-1; TRBD1 aligns across 7 bases. Germline CDR1 reads SGHNT; CDR2 reads YYREEE (reference sequence). Trimming at V came to 4 bases and at J to 11 bases, leaving 6 bases not matched to a gene. This CDR3 is built from 12 residues. This chain's CDR3 is CASSQGVSQQFF. The CDR3 nucleotides are TGTGCCAGCAGCCAGGGGGTTTCACAGCAGTTCTTC.

Many counts were recorded for this clonotype. The rearrangement joins TRBV2 to TRBJ2-5, with D perhaps TRBD2 (5 bases). Trimming cost V 4 bases and J 5 bases, with 8 bases left between them. Germline loops: CDR1 SNHLY, CDR2 FYNNEI. The CDR3 totals 12 residues. CDR3 region: CASSVLGETQYF. CDR3 in DNA: TGTGCCAGCAGTGTACTAGGGGAGACCCAGTACTTC.